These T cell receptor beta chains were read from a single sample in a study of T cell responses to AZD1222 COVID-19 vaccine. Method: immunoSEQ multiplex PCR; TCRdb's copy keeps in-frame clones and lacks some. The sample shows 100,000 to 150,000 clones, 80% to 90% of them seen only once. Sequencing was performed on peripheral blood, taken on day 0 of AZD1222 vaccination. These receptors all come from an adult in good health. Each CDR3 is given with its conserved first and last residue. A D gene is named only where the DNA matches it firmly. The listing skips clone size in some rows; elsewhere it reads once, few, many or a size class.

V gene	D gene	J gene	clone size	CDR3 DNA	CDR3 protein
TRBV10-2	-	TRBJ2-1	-	TGCGCCAGCGAAAAAGCAGAAGGTGAGCAGTTCTTC	CASEKAEGEQFF
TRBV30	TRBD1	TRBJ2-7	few	TGTGCCTGGAGGGGGACAGGGGCAGGCTACGAGCAGTACTTC	CAWRGTGAGYEQYF
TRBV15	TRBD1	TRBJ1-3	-	TGTGCCACCAGCAGAGAGACAGGGGTTGGAAACACCATATATTTT	CATSRETGVGNTIYF
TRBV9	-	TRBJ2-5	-	TGTGCCAGCAGCGTTGCCCAAGGCCCCCAAGAGACCCAGTACTTC	CASSVAQGPQETQYF
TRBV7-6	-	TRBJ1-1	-	TGTGCCAGCAGCAACCATGTGGGAGATGCTTTCTTT	CASSNHVGDAFF
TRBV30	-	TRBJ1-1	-	TGTGCCTGGAGTAGGACAGCCTCACGCTACACTGAAGCTTTCTTT	CAWSRTASRYTEAFF
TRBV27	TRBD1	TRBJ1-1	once	TGTGCCAGCAGGGGGACAGGGACCAACACTGAAGCTTTCTTT	CASRGTGTNTEAFF
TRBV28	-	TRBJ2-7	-	TGTGCCAGCAGTTCCCGACTAACCCCCTACGAGCAGTACTTC	CASSSRLTPYEQYF
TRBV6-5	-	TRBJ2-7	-	TGTGCCAGCAGTTACTCAGGGACGACTCACTACGAGCAGTACTTC	CASSYSGTTHYEQYF
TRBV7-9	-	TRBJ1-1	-	TGTGCCAGCAGCCTGGTGGGTGACACTGAAGCTTTCTTT	CASSLVGDTEAFF
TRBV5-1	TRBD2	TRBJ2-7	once	TGCGCCAGCAGCTTGCGAGCGGGAGTAGGCTACGAGCAGTACTTC	CASSLRAGVGYEQYF
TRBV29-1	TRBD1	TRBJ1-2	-	TGCAGCGGGTTGGGACAGGGGCCCCGAAACTATGGCTACACCTTC	CSGLGQGPRNYGYTF
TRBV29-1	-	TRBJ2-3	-	TGCAGCGTTGAGGACACATACACAGATACGCAGTATTTT	CSVEDTYTDTQYF
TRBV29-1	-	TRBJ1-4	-	TGCAGCGTTGATCGGGTCACACGGGAAAAACTGTTTTTT	CSVDRVTREKLFF
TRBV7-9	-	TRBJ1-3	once	TGTGCCAGCAGCTTAGACTTCGGCTGGGAGAGCTCTGGAAACACCATATATTTT	CASSLDFGWESSGNTIYF
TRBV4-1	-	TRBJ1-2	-	TGCGCCAGCAGGAAACCGGGCACAAGTAAGGGCGACCGAAACTATGGCTACACCTTC	CASRKPGTSKGDRNYGYTF
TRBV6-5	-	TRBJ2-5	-	TGTGCCAGCGGGTGGGCGGGCCAAGAGACCCAGTACTTC	CASGWAGQETQYF
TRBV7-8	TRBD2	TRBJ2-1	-	TGTGCCAGCAGCCCTCTAGCGGGAGGGGTAGGTGAGCAGTTCTTC	CASSPLAGGVGEQFF
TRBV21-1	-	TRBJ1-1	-	TGTGCCAGCATCGCCGCCTACAGGGTTCCGCGGGGTTGGAACACTGAAGCTTTCTTT	CASIAAYRVPRGWNTEAFF
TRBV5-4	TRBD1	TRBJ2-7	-	TGTGCCAGCAGCCCTGGACAGGGGAAATACGAGCAGTACTTC	CASSPGQGKYEQYF
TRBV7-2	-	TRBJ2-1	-	TGTGCCAGCAGCTTAGTCGGACACAATGAGCAGTTCTTC	CASSLVGHNEQFF
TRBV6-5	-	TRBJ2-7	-	TGTGCCAGCAGCGTAGAACCGGGACCAGGCGGCGAGCAGTACTTC	CASSVEPGPGGEQYF
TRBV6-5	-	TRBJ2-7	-	TGTGCCAGCAGAGGCCAACAGTTCAGCTCCTACGAGCAGTACTTC	CASRGQQFSSYEQYF
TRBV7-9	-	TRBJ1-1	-	TGTGCCAGCAGCTTGCCAGGGGAGAACACTGAAGCTTTCTTT	CASSLPGENTEAFF
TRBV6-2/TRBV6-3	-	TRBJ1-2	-	TGTGCCAGCAGTTTCGGGACGCCTTATGGCTACACCTTC	CASSFGTPYGYTF
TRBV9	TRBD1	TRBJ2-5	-	TGTGCCAGCAGCCAGGCAGGGGGACGGGAGACCCAGTACTTC	CASSQAGGRETQYF
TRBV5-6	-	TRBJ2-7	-	TGTGCCAGCCTGGCGGGGTTCTCCTACGAGCAGTACTTC	CASLAGFSYEQYF
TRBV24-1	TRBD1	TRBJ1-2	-	TGTGCCACCAGTGCCACAGACAGGGGAAGGTTGGAAGGCTACACCTTC	CATSATDRGRLEGYTF
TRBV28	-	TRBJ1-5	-	TGTGCCAGCAGGGGGAATGGGGCGGGACGGAATAGCAATCAGCCCCAGCATTTT	CASRGNGAGRNSNQPQHF
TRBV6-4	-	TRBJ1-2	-	TGTGCCAGCAGTGACTCGTTAAGGGGGGACTATGGCTACACCTTC	CASSDSLRGDYGYTF
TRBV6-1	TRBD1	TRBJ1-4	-	TGTGCCAGCAGTGACCCAGGGGGGGAGACTAATGAAAAACTGTTTTTT	CASSDPGGETNEKLFF